This TCR beta chain comes out of a study of T cell repertoires in cytomegalovirus infection. At the level of the study: Signatures in public TCR beta sequences pointed to both CMV infection and matching HLA type.

The CDR3 covers 15 residues. Germline lookup yields CDR1 SGHNT and CDR2 YYREEE (reference sequence). TCRdb independently ran MiXCR on the reads; one entry per CDR3 protein. The sample records roughly 760,000 distinct CDR3 sequences, under 40% being singletons. Points on this clonotype: Its specificity is not known. One end of the junction fails to match germline, which may point to a read error.

Overall study results and limits: In two of eight donors, the top clonotype was HLA-C-restricted CMV-specific. CMV carriers with the relevant HLA were identified by cumulative public TCR beta family frequency.

The chain joins TRBV5-4 to TRBJ1-3; weak D call: TRBD1 (5 bases). The clonotype was recovered from a human donor in good health (CMV status not recorded). Some clones in this sample may be carry-over from other donors' samples. Sample: PBMCs. The CDR3 coding sequence is TGTGCCAACAGCTTGCCCTCGGGGGCTGGAAACACCATATATTTT. Its translation is CANSLPSGAGNTIYF.